This record covers a single T cell receptor (beta chain). Its antigen is still unknown. This entry comes from a study of blood T cells in healthy people across ages. Study-wide results and caveats: There were more naive CD4+ cells and higher diversity in long-lived donors than in aged donors. In the absence of known donor CMV status, changes in expanded clonotypes were possibly confounded.

Healthy Russian Caucasian donors spanned ages about 6 to 100 years. This CDR3 has 12 residues. The junction had 5 bases not matched to a gene; V was cut back by 9 bases and J by 5 bases. Per the germline V gene, CDR1 is MGHRA and CDR2 is YSYEKL. The second PCR ran about 7 to 12 cycles with a sample-barcoded 5' primer and J-beta primers. The template-switch adaptor was a 5' adaptor with 12 random nucleotides. It tagged each cDNA molecule. TCRdb re-called the 5' RACE reads through MiXCR, storing one row per CDR3 protein. The sample yields about 580,000 distinct CDR3 sequences, roughly 48% seen once. This clonotype originated in a man of 80 years or more in good health. The V call is TRBV4-1, the J call TRBJ2-7, with 9 nucleotides matching TRBD2. Sequenced: blood. The CDR3: CASSGSKDEQYF. DNA of the CDR3: TGCGCCAGTAGCGGGAGCAAGGACGAGCAGTACTTC.